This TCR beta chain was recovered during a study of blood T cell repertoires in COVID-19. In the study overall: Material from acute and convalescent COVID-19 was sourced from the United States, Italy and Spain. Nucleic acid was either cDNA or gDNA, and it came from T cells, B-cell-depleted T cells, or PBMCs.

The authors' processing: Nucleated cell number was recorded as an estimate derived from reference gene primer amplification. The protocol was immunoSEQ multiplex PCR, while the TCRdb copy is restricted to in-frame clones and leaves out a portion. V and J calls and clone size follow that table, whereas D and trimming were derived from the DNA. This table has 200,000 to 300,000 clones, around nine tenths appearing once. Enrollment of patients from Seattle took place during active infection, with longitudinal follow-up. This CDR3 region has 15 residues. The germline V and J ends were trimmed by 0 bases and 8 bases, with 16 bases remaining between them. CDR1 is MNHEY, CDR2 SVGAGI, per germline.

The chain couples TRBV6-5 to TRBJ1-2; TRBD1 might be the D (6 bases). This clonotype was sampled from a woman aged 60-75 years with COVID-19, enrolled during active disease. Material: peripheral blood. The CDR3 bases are TGTGCCAGCAGTTACTCGCCGGGTTACGGACAGGGCTACACCTTC. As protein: CASSYSPGYGQGYTF.